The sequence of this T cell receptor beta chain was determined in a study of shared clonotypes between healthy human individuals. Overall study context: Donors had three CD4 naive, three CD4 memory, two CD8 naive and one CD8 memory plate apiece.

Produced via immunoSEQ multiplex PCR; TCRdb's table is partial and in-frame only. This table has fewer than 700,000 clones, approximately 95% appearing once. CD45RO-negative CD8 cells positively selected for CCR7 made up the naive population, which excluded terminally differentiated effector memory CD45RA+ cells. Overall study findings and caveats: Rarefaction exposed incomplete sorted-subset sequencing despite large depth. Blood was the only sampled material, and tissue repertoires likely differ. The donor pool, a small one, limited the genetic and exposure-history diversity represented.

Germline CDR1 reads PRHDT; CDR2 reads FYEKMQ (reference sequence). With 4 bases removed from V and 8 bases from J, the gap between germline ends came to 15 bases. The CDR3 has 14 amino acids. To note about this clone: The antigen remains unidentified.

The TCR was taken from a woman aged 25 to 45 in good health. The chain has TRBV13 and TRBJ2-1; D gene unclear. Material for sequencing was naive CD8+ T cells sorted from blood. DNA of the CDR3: TGTGCCAGCAGCTCCCCGAACGGCCTACATGAGCAGTTCTTC. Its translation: CASSSPNGLHEQFF.